This T cell receptor beta chain was found in a study of CD8+ T cells in alopecia areata. This sample's treatment: oral pan-JAK inhibitor, 5-10 mg twice daily. After isolation, RNA underwent reverse transcription to generate cDNA as the sequencing template. Clones were sequenced by immunoSEQ multiplex PCR, and TCRdb holds only the in-frame ones, with some missing. The data show about 120,000 clones, about three fifths seen once. The table lists this clone with a few counts. The TCR was taken from a human donor with alopecia areata. The material sequenced was CD8+ T cells sorted from blood, taken at week 24, from a patient treated with tofacitinib.

The CDR3 region is CASSPMTGLEQYF. CDR3 nucleotides: TGTGCCAGCAGTCCTATGACAGGACTCGAGCAGTACTTC. The rearrangement uses TRBV27 and TRBJ2-7; a possible D gene is TRBD1 (6 bases). The CDR3 is 13 residues long. Per germline, CDR1 MNHEY and CDR2 SMNVEV (reference sequence). Trimming removed 5 bases at V and 6 bases at J, with 14 bases between.